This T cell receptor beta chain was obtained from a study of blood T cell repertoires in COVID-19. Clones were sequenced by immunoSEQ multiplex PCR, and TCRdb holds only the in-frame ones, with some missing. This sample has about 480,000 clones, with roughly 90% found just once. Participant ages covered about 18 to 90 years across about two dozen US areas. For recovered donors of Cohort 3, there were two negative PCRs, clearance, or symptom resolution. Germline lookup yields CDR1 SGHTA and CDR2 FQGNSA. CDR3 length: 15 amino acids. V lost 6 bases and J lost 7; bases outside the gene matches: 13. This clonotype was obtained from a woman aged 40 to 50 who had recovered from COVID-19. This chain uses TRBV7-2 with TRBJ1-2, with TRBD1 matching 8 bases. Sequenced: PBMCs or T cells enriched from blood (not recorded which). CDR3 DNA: TGTGCCAGCAGGCCGAGGACAGGGTCGTTTGGTGGCTACACCTTC. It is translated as CASRPRTGSFGGYTF.